Sequencing of this T cell receptor beta chain was carried out in a study of Graves' ophthalmopathy and Graves' hyperthyroidism. Overall study context: Blood was drawn at initial diagnosis, before any treatment. Study findings and constraints: Among thyroid clonotypes expanded above 0.001 frequency, most also appeared in blood. Ophthalmopathy progression predictions by the model showed roughly 77% specificity and about 68% sensitivity.

RNA transcripts were the template, and TCR beta CDR3 regions were amplified from them. RT-PCR in the first round used HTBI primers; a second-round multiplex PCR followed. One entry per CDR3 protein, called by TCRdb with MiXCR from the multiplex PCR reads. The sample consists of about 740,000 distinct CDR3 sequences, 35% to 50% of them appearing once. This clonotype was seen a handful of times. As yet, its antigen is unknown. Pregnancy or lactation, uncontrolled infections and other autoimmune diseases were grounds for excluding patients. The CDR3 is 14 amino acids. V lost 1 base, J lost 4 bases, and 12 bases lay in between. The germline CDR1 and CDR2 sequences are SGHRS and YFSETQ.

This clonotype originated in an adult man with Graves' ophthalmopathy. The rearrangement uses TRBV5-1 and TRBJ2-7; D is perhaps TRBD2 (6 bases). Sequencing was carried out using peripheral blood. The CDR3 DNA follows: TGCGCCAGCAGCTTGACCGGGACTCCTTACGAGCAGTACTTC. Encoded protein: CASSLTGTPYEQYF. The full variable domain, rest sourced from reference TRBV5-1 and TRBJ2-7, is KAGVTQTPRYLIKTRGQQVTLSCSPISGHRSVSWYQQTPGQGLQFLFEYFSETQRNKGNFPGRFSGRQFSNSRSEMNVSTLELGDSALYLCASSLTGTPYEQYFGPGTRLTVT.